The clone carrying this TCR beta chain has more than one count but fewer than ten. Its antigen is unidentified. The data originate from a study of CD8+CD57+ T cells in acquired aplastic anemia. Study at large: An average of 3.2 ug of DNA was obtained from sorted CD4+ and CD8+ cells. Broader study findings: Patients and controls shared 25 to 35 CD8+ CDR3 sequences, highly expressed in patients.

The patients chosen for sequencing had shown expansion of CD8+CD57+ cells (detected by flow cytometry). The cohort consisted entirely of patients having severe acquired aplastic anemia. The junction had 5 bases not matched to a gene; V was cut back by 6 bases and J by 4 bases. This CDR3 contains 15 residues. CDR3 and TCR beta VDJ profiling relied on a genomic DNA template. A single record per CDR3 protein comes from TCRdb applying MiXCR to the reads. The sample has roughly 260,000 distinct CDR3 sequences; 47% are singletons. The TCR was taken from a human donor with aplastic anemia. The sequenced material came from sorted CD4+, CD8+, or CD8+CD57+ T cells (not recorded which) from PBMCs. This rearrangement joins TRBV12-3 or TRBV12-4 to TRBJ2-4; TRBD1 matches at 11 bases. The CDR3 spells CASSHRDRGKNIQYF. CDR3 sequence (DNA): TGTGCCAGCAGCCACCGGGACAGGGGGAAAAACATTCAGTACTTC.